A selection of T cell receptor beta chains follows, all from one sample in a study of regulatory T cells in long-lasting Graves disease. TCRdb ran MiXCR on the multiplex PCR reads and lists one entry per CDR3 protein. There are about 400,000 distinct CDR3 sequences in the sample; roughly 15% occur only once, and around 20% lies in the top ten. The sample also formed part of further work on T cells in Graves' hyperthyroidism and ophthalmopathy.

Sequencing was performed on peripheral blood mononuclear cells (PBMCs), taken at new diagnosis, from a patient treated with antithyroid drugs. The source of these receptors is a woman younger than 30 with Graves disease. CDR3s include the opening cysteine and the closing phenylalanine or tryptophan. The D gene is left open where the match is weak. The listing skips clone size in some rows; elsewhere it reads once, few, many or a size class.

abundance: NA
v_gene: TRBV2
j_gene: TRBJ2-5
d_gene: NA
CDR3aa: CASGQGGKTQYF
CDR3nt: TGTGCCAGCGGGCAGGGCGGGAAGACCCAGTACTTC

abundance: NA
v_gene: TRBV2
j_gene: TRBJ1-3
d_gene: TRBD1
CDR3aa: CASRTGTGGFFSGNTIYF
CDR3nt: TGTGCCAGCAGAACCGGGACAGGGGGCTTCTTCTCTGGAAACACCATATATTTT

abundance: many
v_gene: TRBV11-3
j_gene: TRBJ2-7
d_gene: NA
CDR3aa: CASSLEGGYEQYF
CDR3nt: TGTGCCAGCAGCTTAGAAGGGGGATACGAGCAGTACTTC

abundance: few
v_gene: TRBV5-8
j_gene: TRBJ2-5
d_gene: TRBD1
CDR3aa: CASSTDRGTQYF
CDR3nt: TGTGCCAGCAGCACGGACAGGGGGACCCAGTACTTC

abundance: NA
v_gene: TRBV4-2
j_gene: TRBJ2-7
d_gene: NA
CDR3aa: CASSPAGQGPYEQYF
CDR3nt: TGTGCCAGCAGCCCCGCCGGGCAGGGACCCTACGAGCAGTACTTC

abundance: NA
v_gene: TRBV20-1
j_gene: TRBJ1-1
d_gene: NA
CDR3aa: CGGDTEAFF
CDR3nt: TGCGGAGGTGACACTGAAGCTTTCTTT

abundance: NA
v_gene: TRBV19
j_gene: TRBJ1-5
d_gene: NA
CDR3aa: CASSAIVLSNQPQHF
CDR3nt: TGTGCCAGTAGTGCGATCGTACTTAGCAATCAGCCCCAGCATTTT

abundance: NA
v_gene: TRBV12-3/TRBV12-4
j_gene: TRBJ2-7
d_gene: NA
CDR3aa: CASARMAAASYEQYF
CDR3nt: TGTGCCAGCGCCCGGATGGCAGCGGCCTCCTACGAGCAGTACTTC

abundance: few
v_gene: TRBV5-4
j_gene: TRBJ1-2
d_gene: NA
CDR3aa: CASSLYNSYTF
CDR3nt: TGTGCCAGCAGCTTGTACAACAGCTACACCTTC

abundance: once
v_gene: TRBV15
j_gene: TRBJ2-3
d_gene: TRBD1
CDR3aa: CASSFSPKAGGLDTQYF
CDR3nt: TGTGCCTCGTCGTTCTCCCCTAAGGCAGGGGGCTTGGATACGCAGTATTTT

abundance: many
v_gene: TRBV5-5
j_gene: TRBJ2-3
d_gene: TRBD1
CDR3aa: CASSFGQGGDTQYF
CDR3nt: TGTGCCAGCAGCTTTGGACAGGGTGGAGATACGCAGTATTTT

abundance: NA
v_gene: TRBV5-8
j_gene: TRBJ1-2
d_gene: NA
CDR3aa: CASSLVPLPNYGYTF
CDR3nt: TGTGCCAGCAGCTTAGTGCCTTTACCTAACTATGGCTACACCTTC

abundance: NA
v_gene: TRBV5-5
j_gene: TRBJ2-2
d_gene: TRBD2
CDR3aa: CASSLDGGRNTGELFF
CDR3nt: TGTGCCAGCAGCTTGGATGGCGGGAGGAACACCGGGGAGCTGTTTTTT

abundance: NA
v_gene: TRBV10-3
j_gene: TRBJ2-1
d_gene: NA
CDR3aa: CAISGRFPLASYNEQFF
CDR3nt: TGTGCCATCAGTGGCAGGTTTCCGTTAGCTTCCTACAATGAGCAGTTCTTC

abundance: many
v_gene: TRBV19
j_gene: TRBJ2-7
d_gene: TRBD1
CDR3aa: CASTSGTGIYEQYF
CDR3nt: TGTGCCAGTACGTCCGGGACAGGCATCTACGAGCAGTACTTC

abundance: many
v_gene: TRBV5-1
j_gene: TRBJ2-1
d_gene: TRBD2
CDR3aa: CASSLGLAAIGYEQFF
CDR3nt: TGCGCCAGCAGCTTGGGACTAGCGGCAATTGGGTATGAGCAGTTCTTC

abundance: NA
v_gene: TRBV19
j_gene: TRBJ1-6
d_gene: TRBD1
CDR3aa: CASSPPGQGMSGFNSPLHF
CDR3nt: TGTGCCAGTAGTCCACCGGGACAGGGGATGTCGGGGTTTAATTCACCCCTCCACTTT

abundance: NA
v_gene: TRBV12-3/TRBV12-4
j_gene: TRBJ2-1
d_gene: TRBD2
CDR3aa: CASSPGTSGGAHEQFF
CDR3nt: TGTGCCAGCAGTCCCGGGACTAGCGGGGGGGCCCATGAGCAGTTCTTC

abundance: NA
v_gene: TRBV20-1
j_gene: TRBJ1-6
d_gene: NA
CDR3aa: CSARGRLLYNSPLHF
CDR3nt: TGCAGTGCTAGAGGCAGGCTCCTCTATAATTCACCCCTCCACTTT

abundance: NA
v_gene: TRBV11-1
j_gene: TRBJ2-7
d_gene: NA
CDR3aa: CASSLVPQMNEQYF
CDR3nt: TGTGCCAGCAGCTTAGTGCCGCAGATGAACGAGCAGTACTTC

abundance: many
v_gene: TRBV2
j_gene: TRBJ2-1
d_gene: TRBD2
CDR3aa: CASRTGTSGGSYNEQFF
CDR3nt: TGTGCCAGCAGAACCGGGACTAGCGGGGGGTCCTACAATGAGCAGTTCTTC

abundance: many
v_gene: TRBV6-1
j_gene: TRBJ2-1
d_gene: TRBD2
CDR3aa: CASSPRGAGSLYNEQFF
CDR3nt: TGTGCCAGCAGCCCGAGAGGAGCGGGATCTCTCTACAATGAGCAGTTCTTC

abundance: many
v_gene: TRBV6-1
j_gene: TRBJ1-1
d_gene: NA
CDR3aa: CASTPWSMNTEAFF
CDR3nt: TGTGCCAGCACCCCATGGTCCATGAACACTGAAGCTTTCTTT

abundance: NA
v_gene: TRBV7-8
j_gene: TRBJ1-1
d_gene: NA
CDR3aa: CASSLVYEGAFF
CDR3nt: TGTGCCAGCAGCTTAGTGTACGAGGGAGCTTTCTTT

abundance: once
v_gene: TRBV7-2
j_gene: TRBJ1-1
d_gene: NA
CDR3aa: CASSLGRYPEELNTEAFF
CDR3nt: TGTGCCAGCAGCTTAGGAAGATACCCAGAGGAGTTGAACACTGAAGCTTTCTTT

abundance: NA
v_gene: TRBV6-1
j_gene: TRBJ1-1
d_gene: NA
CDR3aa: CASIEQGSTEAFF
CDR3nt: TGTGCCAGCATTGAACAGGGTTCCACTGAAGCTTTCTTT

abundance: few
v_gene: TRBV10-2
j_gene: TRBJ2-5
d_gene: NA
CDR3aa: CASSDRGGGAETQYF
CDR3nt: TGCGCCAGCAGTGATAGGGGGGGAGGTGCAGAGACCCAGTACTTC

abundance: many
v_gene: TRBV5-4
j_gene: TRBJ2-1
d_gene: TRBD1
CDR3aa: CASSGRDRDNEQFF
CDR3nt: TGTGCCAGCAGCGGCCGGGACAGGGACAATGAGCAGTTCTTC

abundance: NA
v_gene: TRBV19
j_gene: TRBJ2-7
d_gene: TRBD1
CDR3aa: CASTSNTGGKNYEQYF
CDR3nt: TGTGCCAGTACCTCCAACACAGGGGGGAAAAACTACGAGCAGTACTTC

abundance: few
v_gene: TRBV18
j_gene: TRBJ2-5
d_gene: NA
CDR3aa: CASSVGEETQYF
CDR3nt: TGTGCCAGCTCCGTGGGGGAAGAGACCCAGTACTTC

abundance: few
v_gene: TRBV6-5
j_gene: TRBJ1-2
d_gene: NA
CDR3aa: CASSYDAPGYGYTF
CDR3nt: TGTGCCAGCAGTTACGATGCGCCAGGTTATGGCTACACCTTC

abundance: many
v_gene: TRBV6-1
j_gene: TRBJ2-1
d_gene: NA
CDR3aa: CASRPQYNEQFF
CDR3nt: TGTGCCAGCAGACCTCAATACAATGAGCAGTTCTTC

abundance: few
v_gene: TRBV27
j_gene: TRBJ1-5
d_gene: NA
CDR3aa: CASKKEGPNQPQHF
CDR3nt: TGTGCCAGCAAAAAAGAGGGGCCCAATCAGCCCCAGCATTTT

abundance: NA
v_gene: TRBV2
j_gene: TRBJ2-2
d_gene: TRBD1
CDR3aa: CASSELGQGASELFF
CDR3nt: TGTGCCAGCAGTGAATTGGGACAGGGGGCGTCGGAGCTGTTTTTT

abundance: many
v_gene: TRBV6-1
j_gene: TRBJ1-1
d_gene: TRBD1
CDR3aa: CASSETGALEAFF
CDR3nt: TGTGCCAGCAGCGAAACAGGGGCCCTTGAAGCTTTCTTT

abundance: NA
v_gene: TRBV28
j_gene: TRBJ1-4
d_gene: NA
CDR3aa: CASSSGGAGGKLFF
CDR3nt: TGTGCCAGCAGCTCGGGGGGGGCCGGTGGAAAACTGTTTTTT

abundance: NA
v_gene: TRBV5-8
j_gene: TRBJ2-5
d_gene: NA
CDR3aa: CASSLDRLQDTQYF
CDR3nt: TGTGCCAGCAGCTTGGACAGGTTACAAGACACCCAGTACTTC

abundance: NA
v_gene: TRBV20-1
j_gene: TRBJ1-6
d_gene: NA
CDR3aa: CSAAKVQVYNSPLHF
CDR3nt: TGCAGTGCGGCTAAAGTACAGGTCTATAATTCACCCCTCCACTTT

abundance: few
v_gene: TRBV19
j_gene: TRBJ1-1
d_gene: TRBD1
CDR3aa: CASVSGQGFAPSTEAFF
CDR3nt: TGTGCCAGTGTCTCGGGACAGGGTTTCGCGCCGAGCACTGAAGCTTTCTTT

abundance: few
v_gene: TRBV18
j_gene: TRBJ2-1
d_gene: TRBD2
CDR3aa: CASSPLRTSGGAFSNEQFF
CDR3nt: TGTGCCAGCTCACCCCTCAGGACTAGCGGGGGGGCATTTTCCAATGAGCAGTTCTTC

abundance: NA
v_gene: TRBV28
j_gene: TRBJ1-6
d_gene: NA
CDR3aa: CASSLIAGSPLHF
CDR3nt: TGTGCCAGCAGTTTAATTGCCGGCTCACCCCTCCACTTT

abundance: NA
v_gene: TRBV5-1
j_gene: TRBJ2-2
d_gene: NA
CDR3aa: CASSRGGTGRTGELFF
CDR3nt: TGCGCCAGCAGCCGGGGAGGGACAGGACGAACCGGGGAGCTGTTTTTT

abundance: NA
v_gene: TRBV5-1
j_gene: TRBJ1-5
d_gene: TRBD1
CDR3aa: CASSQGGGPSVNQPQHF
CDR3nt: TGTGCCAGCAGCCAGGGGGGGGGACCCTCAGTAAATCAGCCCCAGCATTTT

abundance: NA
v_gene: TRBV5-1
j_gene: TRBJ2-5
d_gene: NA
CDR3aa: CASSREPDTPQETQYF
CDR3nt: TGCGCCAGCAGCCGCGAACCGGACACGCCGCAAGAGACCCAGTACTTC

abundance: many
v_gene: TRBV28
j_gene: TRBJ2-7
d_gene: NA
CDR3aa: CASSLLSYEQYF
CDR3nt: TGTGCCAGCAGCCTGCTCTCCTACGAGCAGTACTTC

abundance: NA
v_gene: TRBV6-2/TRBV6-3
j_gene: TRBJ2-1
d_gene: TRBD2
CDR3aa: CASSPPGGTNEQFF
CDR3nt: TGTGCCAGCAGTCCCCCGGGAGGGACGAATGAGCAGTTCTTC

abundance: few
v_gene: TRBV10-3
j_gene: TRBJ2-1
d_gene: NA
CDR3aa: CAISESQVWNEQFF
CDR3nt: TGTGCCATCAGTGAGTCTCAGGTCTGGAATGAGCAGTTCTTC

abundance: many
v_gene: TRBV3-1
j_gene: TRBJ1-1
d_gene: NA
CDR3aa: CASSQEGANTEAFF
CDR3nt: TGTGCCAGCAGCCAAGAAGGAGCGAACACTGAAGCTTTCTTT

abundance: many
v_gene: TRBV6-2/TRBV6-3
j_gene: TRBJ2-2
d_gene: NA
CDR3aa: CASSFTGPQLPGELFF
CDR3nt: TGTGCCAGCAGTTTTACGGGACCCCAACTACCCGGGGAGCTGTTTTTT

abundance: NA
v_gene: TRBV6-2/TRBV6-3
j_gene: TRBJ1-2
d_gene: NA
CDR3aa: CASRPRGGVLDHGYTF
CDR3nt: TGTGCCAGCAGACCCCGCGGGGGGGTTCTGGATCATGGCTACACCTTC

abundance: many
v_gene: TRBV18
j_gene: TRBJ2-7
d_gene: NA
CDR3aa: CASSPAGSYEQYF
CDR3nt: TGTGCCAGCTCACCGGCGGGCTCCTACGAGCAGTACTTC

abundance: NA
v_gene: TRBV19
j_gene: TRBJ1-1
d_gene: NA
CDR3aa: CASSTPGGPSSSPMNTEAFF
CDR3nt: TGTGCCAGTAGTACCCCTGGGGGGCCAAGTTCTAGCCCCATGAACACTGAAGCTTTCTTT

abundance: many
v_gene: TRBV20-1
j_gene: TRBJ2-3
d_gene: TRBD1
CDR3aa: CSVDRGRGLAEDTQYF
CDR3nt: TGCAGTGTTGACAGGGGGCGCGGTCTGGCCGAGGATACGCAGTATTTT

abundance: few
v_gene: TRBV4-1
j_gene: TRBJ1-1
d_gene: NA
CDR3aa: CASSLDPGGGLAEAFF
CDR3nt: TGCGCCAGCAGCTTGGACCCGGGGGGCGGGTTGGCTGAAGCTTTCTTT